This T cell receptor beta chain was documented in a study of beta chain features in type 1 diabetes. Every isolated RNA sample was fully reverse transcribed, so sequencing captured expressed TCRB transcripts. Produced via immunoSEQ multiplex PCR; TCRdb's table is partial and in-frame only. The sample contains more than 350,000 clones, approximately 10% of which appear only once. The CDR3 length is 15 residues. V was shortened by 1 base and J by 0 bases, with 7 bases between the two germline ends. V gene TRBV23-1 combines with J gene TRBJ2-4; D remains unclear. TRBV23-1 qualifies as an ORF whose function is uncertain. Sequencing was performed on naive CD4+ T cells from blood. The source of this sequence is a young woman in good health. CDR3 bases: TGCGCCAGCAGTCAATGCAGAGTAGCCAAAAACATTCAGTACTTC. It yields the protein CASSQCRVAKNIQYF.